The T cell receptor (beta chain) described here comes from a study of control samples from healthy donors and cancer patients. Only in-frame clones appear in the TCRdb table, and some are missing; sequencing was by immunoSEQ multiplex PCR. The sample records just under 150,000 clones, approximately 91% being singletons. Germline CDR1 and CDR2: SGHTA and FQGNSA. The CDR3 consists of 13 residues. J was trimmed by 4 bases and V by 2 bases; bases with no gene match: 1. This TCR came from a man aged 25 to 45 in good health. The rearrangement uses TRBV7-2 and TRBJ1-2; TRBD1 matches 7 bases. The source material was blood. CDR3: CASSLNRGYGYTF. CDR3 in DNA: TGTGCCAGCAGCTTAAACAGGGGCTATGGCTACACCTTC.